This TCR beta chain is from a study of OX40 agonist ivuxolimab in advanced cancers. Study as a whole: Hepatocellular carcinoma, melanoma, renal cell or head and neck cancer occurred in dose-escalation patients. Enrollees could have had prior anti-PD-1, anti-PD-L1 or anti-CTLA-4 therapy, which roughly 40% had received. The study's findings and limits: Some patients without response likewise showed low normalized clonal expansion.

The table came from immunoSEQ multiplex PCR; TCRdb's copy has only in-frame clones and leaves some out. The sample lists around 70,000 clones; approximately 90% were seen once. As to this clone: Its matching antigen is unknown.

CDR3 length: 13 amino acids. With 5 bases removed from V and 5 bases from J, the gap between germline ends came to 12 bases. CDR1 is SGHTA and CDR2 is FQGTGA in the germline V gene. The TCR was taken from an adult with an advanced solid tumor such as melanoma, head and neck, liver or kidney cancer. The chain employs TRBV7-3 and TRBJ2-5; D might be TRBD2 (5 bases). Here the sequenced sample was CD4+ or CD8+ T cells sorted from blood, taken in a trial of the OX40 agonist ivuxolimab. The CDR3 here is CASSPVGEETQYF. The CDR3 DNA sequence: TGTGCCAGCAGCCCGGTTGGGGAGGAGACCCAGTACTTC. The full variable domain, completed using reference TRBV7-3 and TRBJ2-5, is GAGVSQTPSNKVTEKGKYVELRCDPISGHTALYWYRQSLGQGPEFLIYFQGTGAADDSGLPNDRFFAVRPEGSVSTLKIQRTERGDSAVYLCASSPVGEETQYFGPGTRLLVL.